This TCR beta chain was retrieved from a study of cytomegalovirus exposure and HLA in healthy donors (dated by TCRdb to 2016 to 2017). Context from the whole study: An earlier analysis of several hundred of the donors reported about 300 Gb of sequence data and some 110 million unique TCR beta sequences obtained from some 170 million T cells. Of the 350 to 450 genotyped donors, around 81% fell in the genetic ancestry cluster associated with self-reported Caucasian donors. Donor age, sex, ethnicity and CMV serostatus were compiled alongside the repertoire data. In a later analysis, previously published TCR beta repertoires from about 670 donors were re-analyzed and high-resolution HLA genotyping was added so that TCR occurrence patterns could be studied. Rather than using new phenotypic data, the later analysis identified candidate immune exposures from TCR beta sequences and from how often those sequences occurred across donors. Besides the first cohort of some 670 subjects, a separate validation cohort made up of 120 different subjects was used. Genome-wide SNP genotypes for about 55% of the 666 donors were used in a later genetic analysis, which treated that subset as a discovery cohort. To decide whether each TCR beta V gene segment behaved as functional or pseudogenic, an earlier analysis of some 570 of the donors relied on high-throughput TCR beta sequencing. The number of typed donors differed by locus: about 620-630 for A, B, C, DRB1 and DQB1; 500 to 550 for DQA1; some 610 for DPA1; and around 470 for DPB1. Using immunosequencing, the study profiled T cell repertoires from 500 to 800 subjects and related those repertoires to cytomegalovirus serostatus. Four or five DR-DQ haplotypes were handled as single units for association and clustering because linkage in the cohort was strong. The study was designed to test whether signatures of past pathogen exposure could be identified by cataloging public T cell receptors. Among almost 400 genotyped donors of the cohort, an average of approximately 240,000 unique TCR beta nucleotide sequences were sequenced per donor, roughly a sixth of them non-productive. About 320 gigabases of sequencing data and some 85 million unique TCR sequences were included in an early release covering roughly 700 HLA-typed donors. Every repertoire in the discovery cohort had been generated on one and the same sequencing platform. HLA typing included class I and class II loci at four-digit resolution. To predict cytomegalovirus infection status, the study brought together high-throughput TCR immunosequencing, statistical association of individual TCRs with disease status, and machine learning.

The cohort was made up of 666 healthy bone marrow donors. At the time of sampling, all cohort members were nominally healthy, though unrecorded immune exposures were likely present. The donor tested CMV seronegative and was one of the 352 seronegative cohort members. A peripheral blood sample was collected from each donor, and TCR beta sequencing was performed on peripheral blood mononuclear cells. Genomic DNA extraction from the blood cell samples was performed with the Qiagen DNeasy Blood Extraction Kit. The library came from the immunoSEQ multiplex PCR assay. The multiplex PCR relied on a mix of 60 forward primers for TCR Vbeta segments and 13 reverse primers for TCR Jbeta segments. The CDR3 region of rearranged TCR beta genes was amplified from genomic DNA by a multiplex PCR assay. The amplified TCR beta libraries were sequenced on the Illumina HiSeq System as 87-base-pair reads. The study's processing was this. A later analysis tallied approximately 87 million unique TCR beta chains across the 640 or so repertoires, and about 12 million of those chains were shared by two or more donors. To remove PCR and sequencing errors, raw reads were error-corrected and collapsed into unique sequences using a nearest-neighbor algorithm that merged closely related sequences. CDR3 sequences were aligned to IMGT reference sequences to assign V, D and J gene segments. For a sequence to be retained, at least a six-nucleotide match to both a V gene segment and a J gene segment was required. Rearrangements were classified as productive when the CDR3 lacked stop codons and remained in frame with V and J, and all other rearrangements were classified as non-productive. Following IMGT convention, CDR3 was defined as the stretch from the second conserved V-encoded cysteine up to the conserved J-encoded phenylalanine. The earlier analysis of about 620 of the donors excluded sequences that lacked an unambiguous match to a single V gene segment. In an earlier analysis of several hundred of the donors, V segments were called functional above 56.7% productive rearrangements and were called segregating when the between-donor standard deviation exceeded 5%. A statistical classification framework was built for diagnosing cytomegalovirus status from the catalog of TCR beta chain sequences. V and J gene assignment, in a later analysis, came from comparing TCR nucleotide sequences with IMGT/GENE-DB human TR gene sequences. Using the TCRdist pipeline, a later analysis assigned CDR3 sequences along with most-parsimonious VDJ recombination scenarios. A later analysis defined each TCR beta chain by its CDR3 amino acid sequence plus V-gene family, and excluded reads lacking a unique V-gene family. As a way to deal with suspected cross-contamination and a sequencing artifact, a later analysis dropped 640 or so nucleotide sequences that were highly shared and had low generation probability. A later analysis calculated a clonal expansion index for each public chain from normalized within-repertoire ranks of inferred template counts. In a later analysis, generation probabilities were computed with a VDJ recombination model fitted to out-of-frame rearrangements, and the resulting probabilities were checked against IGoR. A later analysis scored TCR-TCR, TCR-HLA and TCR-CMV co-occurrence with hypergeometric tests, applying a repertoire-size bias correction to TCR pairs. A later analysis estimated false discovery rates by permuting HLA or CMV assignments 20 times. In a later analysis, co-occurring TCRs were grouped using DBSCAN, with TCRdist sequence similarity added in when clustering inside HLA-allele-positive subsets. Co-occurrence clustering excluded repertoires with fewer than 30,000 or more than 120,000 public chains, plus five with anomalous nucleotide sharing. Not all clones reach the TCRdb copy of this immuneACCESS table, which keeps in-frame sequences only. Checked studies attribute under half of the gap to unresolved V genes and leave the rest unexplained. D and trimming come from the DNA, and the V and J calls and clone size come from that table. The table for this sample lists more than 150,000 clones; approximately 88% of them were counted only once. The ten largest clonotypes hold 0.38% of the sample.

Broad study findings and their caveats: The only immune exposure information available for the cohort was CMV serostatus. Because HLA typing was unavailable for some donors at each locus, only the typed subset was used in association tests. In a later analysis, HLA-associated TCR beta chains were found to be more clonally expanded and to have lower generation probabilities than equally common non-associated chains. A later analysis found that most CMV-associated TCR beta chains appeared HLA-restricted, with HLA associations seemingly driven largely by CMV exposure. Roughly uniform sequencing depth across donors was assumed in presence/absence analyses, although this assumption may not hold. Because the 87-base-pair reads could not distinguish some IMGT-functional V segments, including TRBV6-2 and TRBV6-3, those segments were excluded. In a later analysis, several top co-occurrence clusters were reported to appear linked to parvovirus B19, influenza, CMV and Epstein-Barr virus. Correlated functional status among segregating V segments might be attributable to linkage disequilibrium, but an unknown experimental factor could not be ruled out. A further reported finding was that TCR beta sequences accurately predicted the HLA-A and HLA-B alleles for most subjects in the first cohort. In a later analysis, the rate of TCR association differed among HLA loci, with DRB1 alleles having the most associated TCRs and HLA-C alleles having the fewest. A later genetic analysis associated a missense DCLRE1C variant with V-gene and J-gene trimming of TCR beta chains, and an independent cohort replicated the association. In an earlier analysis of about 550 of the donors, most TCR beta V segments were observed in productive rearrangements about 90% or about 30% of the time, broadly matching IMGT annotations. In the study, about 150 TCR beta chains were listed as associated with cytomegalovirus. Specific HLA alleles were associated with 16,951 TCR beta sequences at a false discovery rate of 0.05 in a later analysis. According to the authors, the approach could potentially be generalized to other disease states and immunological phenotypes. In this cohort, only TCR beta chains were sequenced, and detectable features were limited by the absence of alpha or paired-chain data. A cluster of highly shared sequence variants was judged likely to be a technical artifact of the sequencing pipeline. Seventeen rarely observed V segments, including chromosome 9 orphons, were excluded from the earlier analysis of several hundred of the donors because counts were too low. The classifier was reported to diagnose cytomegalovirus status with high specificity and sensitivity in both the original cohort and the validation cohort. In a later genetic analysis, fewer N-insertions in productive TCRs were reported among donors in an Asian-associated ancestry cluster than the roughly 700-donor mean. Strong co-occurrence of HLA alleles, especially DR and DQ, made assigning TCR associations to individual alleles difficult. Three of the identified cytomegalovirus-associated TCR beta chains were confirmed in vitro to be specific for cytomegalovirus antigens. Across donors, most TCR sequences were observed very rarely, whereas some public TCRs were present in many individuals.

Trimming accounts for 4 bases at V and 4 bases at J, while the number of junction bases matched to no gene is 7. Per the germline V gene, SGHTA is the CDR1 and FQGNSA is the CDR2. The CDR3 numbers 15 residues from cysteine through phenylalanine. Kept here is only the CDR3 DNA, which spans 45 bases and is read in frame from base 1. A note on this clone: There is no known antigen for this receptor. Base-call qualities are not available, and no considerably larger clone is one nucleotide away.

This receptor chain uses TRBV7-2 and TRBJ2-3, and 8 junctional nucleotides match TRBD1. The clonotype was recovered from a boy aged 2 to 10 in good health and CMV-seronegative. The material sequenced was PBMCs. In nucleotides, the sequence is TGTGCCAGCAGCTCCCAGACAGGGGCCGCAGATACGCAGTATTTT. Its coded protein is CASSSQTGAADTQYF. With all but the CDR3 taken from the reference TRBV7-2 and TRBJ2-3 genes, the full variable domain is: GAGVSQSPSNKVTEKGKDVELRCDPISGHTALYWYRQSLGQGLEFLIYFQGNSAPDKSGLPSDRFSAERTGGSVSTLTIQRTQQEDSAVYLCASSSQTGAADTQYFGPGTRLTVL.